This T cell receptor (beta chain) emerged from a study of CD4+ T cells in melanoma. Profiling relied on immunoSEQ multiplex PCR, and the TCRdb table lists in-frame clones only, not all of them. This table holds about 120,000 clones, around 92% found once. Germline V CDR1 and CDR2: SNHLY, FYNNEI. This CDR3 has 13 residues. V lost 6 bases to trimming and J lost 6 bases, with 12 bases between them. The study's findings and limits: Reportedly, melanoma neoantigen-specific CD4+ T cells showed varied differentiation states. A reported correlation linked neoantigen-specific CD4+ T cells to CD8+, macrophage and B cell function.

In the case of this clone: Its cognate antigen is unknown.

V is TRBV2 and J is TRBJ2-1, with no clear D. Sequencing was done on a sample of peripheral blood. The receptor was derived from a human donor with melanoma. CDR3 protein: CASRETPGNEQFF. The CDR3 nucleotides read TGTGCCAGCAGGGAGACACCCGGCAATGAGCAGTTCTTC.